This T cell receptor beta chain was obtained from a study of CD8 T cells in Susac syndrome. In the case of this clonotype: Its antigen is unidentified.

Random hexamers primed reverse transcription of about 0.45 to 1 ug RNA. With immunoSEQ multiplex PCR, TCR beta CDR3 was amplified across 54 Vbeta and 13 Jbeta. TCRdb re-analysed the immunoSEQ multiplex PCR reads in MiXCR, keeping a single row per CDR3 protein. Of some 130,000 distinct CDR3 sequences listed, about 94% are singletons. The CDR3 has 15 amino acids. V was cut by 0 bases and J by 7 bases, with 11 bases left in between. Looked up from germline, CDR1 is SGHRS and CDR2 is YFSETQ. Control patients had untreated stable or active relapsing-remitting multiple sclerosis by revised McDonald criteria. General study results and limits: As acknowledged by the study, its TCR sequencing and HLA analysis included a relatively small number of individuals.

Sequenced: CD4+ T cells from PBMCs. The TCR comes from a human donor with multiple sclerosis. The genes are TRBV5-1 and TRBJ1-6, with unresolved D. CDR3 in DNA: TGCGCCAGCAGCTTGGAAGCAGGACTGAATTCACCCCTCCACTTT. Protein: CASSLEAGLNSPLHF.